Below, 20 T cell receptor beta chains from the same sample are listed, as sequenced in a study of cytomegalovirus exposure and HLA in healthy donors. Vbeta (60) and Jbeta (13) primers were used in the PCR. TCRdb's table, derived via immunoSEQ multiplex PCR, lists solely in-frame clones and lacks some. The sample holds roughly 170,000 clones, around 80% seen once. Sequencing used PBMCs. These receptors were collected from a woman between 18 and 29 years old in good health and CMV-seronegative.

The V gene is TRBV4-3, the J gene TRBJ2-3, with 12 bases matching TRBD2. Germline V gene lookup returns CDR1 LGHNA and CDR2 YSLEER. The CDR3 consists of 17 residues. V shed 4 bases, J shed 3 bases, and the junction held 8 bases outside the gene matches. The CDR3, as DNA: TGCGCCAGCAGCCTATCTTTGACTAGCGGGAGTACAGATACGCAGTATTTT. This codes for CASSLSLTSGSTDTQYF.

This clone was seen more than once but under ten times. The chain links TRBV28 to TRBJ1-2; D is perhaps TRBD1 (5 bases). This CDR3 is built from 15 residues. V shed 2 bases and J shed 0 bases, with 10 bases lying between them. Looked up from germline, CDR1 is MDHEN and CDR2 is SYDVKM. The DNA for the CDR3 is TGTGCCAGCAGTTTAAGAAGCAGGGCTAACTATGGCTACACCTTC. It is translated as CASSLRSRANYGYTF.

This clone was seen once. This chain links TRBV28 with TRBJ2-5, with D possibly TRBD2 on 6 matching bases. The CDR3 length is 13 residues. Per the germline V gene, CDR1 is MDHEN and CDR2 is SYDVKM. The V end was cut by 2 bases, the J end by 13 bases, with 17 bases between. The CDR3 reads CASSLGYPGEWYF. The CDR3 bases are TGTGCCAGCAGTTTAGGCTATCCGGGGGAATGGTACTTC.

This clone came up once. The CDR3 region has the DNA TGTGCCAGCAGCATTAGTCGACTAGTTAAGTTCTTC. This gives the protein CASSISRLVKFF. The V call is TRBV7-2, the J call TRBJ2-1, with a weak D call TRBD2 (6 bases). Trimming pared 5 bases from V and 14 bases from J, leaving 16 bases between. The CDR3 loop spans 12 amino acids. Per germline, CDR1 SGHTA and CDR2 FQGNSA.

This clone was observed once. The CDR3 sequence is CASGLGGGQPQHF. The CDR3 nucleotides read TGTGCCAGCGGCCTGGGGGGAGGCCAGCCCCAGCATTTT. This sequence joins TRBV28 and TRBJ1-5, with D perhaps matching TRBD1 (5 bases). Germline values: CDR1 MDHEN, CDR2 SYDVKM. Trimming pared 8 bases from V and 7 bases from J, leaving 15 bases between. This CDR3 is built from 13 residues.

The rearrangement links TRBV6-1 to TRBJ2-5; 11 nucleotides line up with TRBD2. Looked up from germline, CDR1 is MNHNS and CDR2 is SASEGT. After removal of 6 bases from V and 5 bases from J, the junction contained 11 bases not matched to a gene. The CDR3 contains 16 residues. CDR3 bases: TGTGCCAGCAGGGAACTAGCGGGAGTGTTAGGCGAGACCCAGTACTTC. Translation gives CASRELAGVLGETQYF.

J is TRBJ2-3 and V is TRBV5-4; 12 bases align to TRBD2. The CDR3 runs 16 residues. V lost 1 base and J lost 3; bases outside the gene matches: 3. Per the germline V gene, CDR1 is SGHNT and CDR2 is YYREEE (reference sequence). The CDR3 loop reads CASSLRLAGVTDTQYF. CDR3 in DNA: TGTGCCAGCAGCTTGCGACTAGCGGGAGTAACAGATACGCAGTATTTT.

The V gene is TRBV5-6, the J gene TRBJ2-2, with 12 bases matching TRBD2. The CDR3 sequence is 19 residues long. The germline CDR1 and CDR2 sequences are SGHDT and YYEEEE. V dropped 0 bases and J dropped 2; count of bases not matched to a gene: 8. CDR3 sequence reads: CASSLAGTSGLANTGELFF. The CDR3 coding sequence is TGTGCCAGCAGCTTGGCTGGGACTAGCGGGTTAGCAAACACCGGGGAGCTGTTTTTT.

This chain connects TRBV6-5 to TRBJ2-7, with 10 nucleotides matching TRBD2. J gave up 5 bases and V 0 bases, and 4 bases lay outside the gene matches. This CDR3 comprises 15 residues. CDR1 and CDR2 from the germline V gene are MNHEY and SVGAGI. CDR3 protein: CASSYSGLAGDEQYF. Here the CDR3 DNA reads TGTGCCAGCAGTTACTCTGGGCTAGCGGGGGACGAGCAGTACTTC.

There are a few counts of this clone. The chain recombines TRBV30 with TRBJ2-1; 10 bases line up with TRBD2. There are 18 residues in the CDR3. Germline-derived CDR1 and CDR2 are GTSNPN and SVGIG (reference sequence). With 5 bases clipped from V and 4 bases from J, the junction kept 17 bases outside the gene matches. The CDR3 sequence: CAWAPLFLSGRYYNEQFF. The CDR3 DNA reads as TGTGCCTGGGCCCCCCTGTTTCTTAGCGGGAGGTATTACAATGAGCAGTTCTTC.

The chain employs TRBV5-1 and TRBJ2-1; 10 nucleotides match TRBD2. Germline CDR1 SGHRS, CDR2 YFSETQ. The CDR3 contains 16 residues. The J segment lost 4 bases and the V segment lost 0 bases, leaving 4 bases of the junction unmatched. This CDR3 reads CASSLAGTSAYNEQFF. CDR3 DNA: TGCGCCAGCAGCTTGGCGGGGACTAGCGCATACAATGAGCAGTTCTTC.

The CDR3 spells CSGGHQETQYF. The DNA for the CDR3 is TGCAGTGGAGGCCACCAAGAGACCCAGTACTTC. The J gene is TRBJ2-5, the V gene TRBV20-1; D is unresolved. There are 11 residues in the CDR3. V was pared by 7 bases and J by 0 bases, with 6 bases between. Germline V CDR1 and CDR2: DFQATT, SNEGSKA (reference sequence).

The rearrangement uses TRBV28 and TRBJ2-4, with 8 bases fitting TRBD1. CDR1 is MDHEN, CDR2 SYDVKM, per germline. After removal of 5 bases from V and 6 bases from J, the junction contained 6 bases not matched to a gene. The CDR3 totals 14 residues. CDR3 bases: TGTGCCAGCAGTCATAATACAGGGGGAAACATTCAGTACTTC. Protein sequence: CASSHNTGGNIQYF.

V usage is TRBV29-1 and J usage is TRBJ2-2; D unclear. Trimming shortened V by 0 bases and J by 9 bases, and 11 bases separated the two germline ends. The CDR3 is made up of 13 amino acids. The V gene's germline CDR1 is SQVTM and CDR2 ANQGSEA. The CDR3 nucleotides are TGCAGCGTTGAAGACGTCCTAAGTAGGGAGCTGTTTTTT. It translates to CSVEDVLSRELFF.

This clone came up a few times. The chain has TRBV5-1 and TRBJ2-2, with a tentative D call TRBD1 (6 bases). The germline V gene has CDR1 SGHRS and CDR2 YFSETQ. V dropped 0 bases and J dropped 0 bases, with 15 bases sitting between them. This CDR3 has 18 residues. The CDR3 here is CASSLARITGSNTGELFF. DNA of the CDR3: TGCGCCAGCAGCTTGGCACGAATTACAGGGTCGAACACCGGGGAGCTGTTTTTT.

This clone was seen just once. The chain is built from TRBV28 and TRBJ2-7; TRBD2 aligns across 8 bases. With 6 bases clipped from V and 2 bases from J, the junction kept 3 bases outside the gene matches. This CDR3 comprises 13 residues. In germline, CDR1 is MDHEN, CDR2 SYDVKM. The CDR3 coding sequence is TGTGCCAGCAGATTCGGGGGGGCCTACGAGCAGTACTTC. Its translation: CASRFGGAYEQYF.

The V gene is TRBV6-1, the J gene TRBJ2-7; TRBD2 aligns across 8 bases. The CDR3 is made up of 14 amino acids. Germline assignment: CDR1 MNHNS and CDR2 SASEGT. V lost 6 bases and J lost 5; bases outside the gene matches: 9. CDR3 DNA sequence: TGTGCCAGCAGCAAGGGAAGCGGGAGCGACGAGCAGTACTTC. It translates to CASSKGSGSDEQYF.

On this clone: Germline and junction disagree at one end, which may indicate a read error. The chain's CDR3 is CASSLEVQGETQYF. CDR3 DNA sequence: TGTGCTAGCAGCTTAGAGGTACAGGGGGAGACCCAGTACTTC. The chain employs TRBV7-7 and TRBJ2-5, with TRBD1 identical over 7 bases. Germline loops: CDR1 SSHAT, CDR2 FNYEAQ (reference sequence). The CDR3 is 14 residues long. Full variable domain (rest looked up from reference TRBV7-7 and TRBJ2-5): GAGVSQSPRYKVTKRGQDVTLRCDPISSHATLYWYQQALGQGPEFLTYFNYEAQPDKSGLPSDRFSAERPEGSISTLTIQRTEQRDSAMYRCASSLEVQGETQYFGPGTRLLVL.

CDR3 bases: TGTGCCAGCAGTTCGCACCGGGACACTGAAGCTTTCTTT. It yields the protein CASSSHRDTEAFF. The V and J genes are TRBV6-4 and TRBJ1-1; no clear D. Trimming stripped 5 bases from V and 3 bases from J, with 10 bases between. There are 13 residues in the CDR3. CDR1 is MRHNA and CDR2 is SNTAGT in the germline V gene.

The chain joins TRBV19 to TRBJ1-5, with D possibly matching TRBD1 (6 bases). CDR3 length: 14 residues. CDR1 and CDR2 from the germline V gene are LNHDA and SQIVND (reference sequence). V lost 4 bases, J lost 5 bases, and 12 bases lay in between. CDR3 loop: CASSTDRFYQPQHF. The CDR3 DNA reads TGTGCCAGTAGTACTGACAGGTTTTATCAGCCCCAGCATTTT.